One and the same sample provided the 21 T cell receptor beta chains below, sequenced in a study of T cells in Graves' hyperthyroidism and ophthalmopathy. RNA transcripts provided the source from which TCR beta CDR3 regions were amplified. An initial round of RT-PCR targeting the TCR CDR3 relied on the HTBI primer set. TCRdb re-analysed the multiplex PCR reads in MiXCR, keeping a single row per CDR3 protein. The sample yields under 400,000 distinct CDR3 sequences, 18% seen once. Sequencing input: blood. The receptors derive from a woman aged 45 to 65 with Graves' hyperthyroidism.

The rearrangement links TRBV7-2 to TRBJ1-1, with D unresolved. The germline V gene has CDR1 SGHTA and CDR2 FQGNSA. This CDR3 region has 15 residues. Trimming removed 0 bases from V and 2 bases from J, with 10 bases in between. The CDR3 spells CASSLALFANTEAFF. As DNA, the CDR3 is TGTGCCAGCAGCTTAGCCCTCTTCGCTAACACTGAAGCTTTCTTT.

This clonotype occurred many times. This sequence joins TRBV5-1 and TRBJ1-6; 7 bases align to TRBD1. From germline, CDR1 is SGHRS and CDR2 YFSETQ. The CDR3 sequence is 14 residues long. The J segment lost 7 bases and the V segment lost 4 bases, leaving 5 bases of the junction unmatched. Here the CDR3 DNA reads TGCGCCAGCAGCCCCGGACAGGAAAATTCACCCCTCCACTTT. It translates to CASSPGQENSPLHF.

This clonotype was seen a handful of times. The rearrangement links TRBV6-1 to TRBJ1-2; D is uncertain. This CDR3 has 14 amino acids. Germline assignment: CDR1 MNHNS and CDR2 SASEGT. V was clipped by 5 bases and J by 6 bases, with 16 bases between them. The CDR3 region is CASSPSVISDGYTF. The CDR3 nucleotides are TGTGCCAGCAGTCCTTCCGTTATTTCGGATGGCTACACCTTC.

Only a few counts were recorded for this clonotype. This chain uses TRBV6-8 with TRBJ2-7; the D is unclear. Per the germline V gene, CDR1 is MNHGY and CDR2 is SAAAGT. V lost 5 bases and J 3 bases, leaving 8 bases between the germline ends. This CDR3 has 12 residues. CDR3 residues: CASSVSDYEQYV. Here the CDR3 DNA reads TGTGCCAGCAGTGTCTCAGACTACGAGCAGTACGTC.

This clonotype was seen a few times. The gene calls are TRBV30 and TRBJ1-3, with 8 bases that match TRBD1. CDR1 is GTSNPN and CDR2 is SVGIG in the germline V gene (reference sequence). This CDR3 comprises 17 residues. The ends lost 1 base at V and 1 base at J; junction bases unmatched: 9. The CDR3 DNA reads TGTGCCTGGAGTGGAAGTTGGACAGGGACATCTGGAAACACCATATATTTT. Translated: CAWSGSWTGTSGNTIYF.

The rearrangement uses TRBV12-3 or TRBV12-4 and TRBJ1-3; tentatively, D is TRBD1 (6 bases). CDR3 length: 14 amino acids. V lost 5 bases and J lost 2, with 10 bases in between. The CDR3 DNA reads TGTGCCAGCAGTCCAGGACAGACTGGAAACACCATATATTTT. Amino acid sequence: CASSPGQTGNTIYF.

This chain uses TRBV12-3 or TRBV12-4 with TRBJ1-5; D ambiguous. Trimming cost V 7 bases and J 9 bases, with 19 bases left between them. This CDR3 contains 14 residues. Here the CDR3 reads CASTPSDSSRPQHF. The CDR3 DNA sequence: TGTGCCAGCACCCCCTCGGACTCGTCTCGGCCCCAGCATTTT.

The chain is built from TRBV6-9 and TRBJ1-2; 7 positions agree with TRBD1. The germline CDR1 and CDR2 sequences are MNHGY and SVAAGI. V shed 4 bases and J 5 bases; nucleotides not matched to a gene: 4. This CDR3 spans 13 amino acids. CDR3 protein: CASSFRDRYGYTF. The CDR3 nucleotides read TGTGCCAGCAGTTTTCGGGACAGATATGGCTACACCTTC.

This clonotype occurred many times. This sequence joins TRBV18 and TRBJ2-1; the match to TRBD1 covers 7 bases. CDR1 and CDR2 (germline): KGHSH, LQKENI. V trimming: 1 base; J trimming: 4 bases; junction bases outside the gene matches: 7. The CDR3 is 16 residues long. CDR3 residues: CASSPLSGTDYNEQFF. The CDR3 nucleotides are TGTGCCAGCTCACCACTGTCCGGGACAGATTACAATGAGCAGTTCTTC.

In regard to this clonotype: This may stem from a read error, because a much larger clone lies one nucleotide away. The chain links TRBV7-9 to TRBJ2-5; 14 bases are shared with TRBD2. The CDR3 has 16 amino acids. The germline V gene has CDR1 SEHNR and CDR2 FQNEAQ (reference sequence). The V segment lost 5 bases and the J segment 5 bases; nucleotides outside the gene matches: 7. Here the CDR3 DNA reads TGTGCCAGCAGCGTGACTAGCGGGGGGGCCGACGAGACCCAGTACTTC. Translation: CASSVTSGGADETQYF.

This clonotype was seen a few times. The rearrangement joins TRBV5-5 to TRBJ2-7; no reliable D call. Deletions cut 2 bases from V and 6 bases from J, with 15 bases between. This CDR3 is built from 14 residues. Germline V gene lookup returns CDR1 SGHKS and CDR2 YYEKEE (reference sequence). The CDR3 nucleotides are TGTGCCAGCAGCTTAGGGCGGCTTACCCCCGAGCAGTACTTC. The encoded protein is CASSLGRLTPEQYF.

This clonotype was counted ten times or more. The J gene is TRBJ2-1, the V gene TRBV18, with D unclear. The CDR3 runs to 14 residues. The V end was cut by 0 bases, the J end by 6 bases, with 9 bases between. CDR1 and CDR2 from the germline V gene are KGHSH and LQKENI. DNA of the CDR3: TGTGCCAGCTCACCACCTTTCCGCGGCAATGAGCAGTTCTTC. Its protein product is CASSPPFRGNEQFF.

The V gene is TRBV28, the J gene TRBJ2-5, with D perhaps matching TRBD1 (5 bases). With 6 bases removed from V and 1 base from J, the gap between germline ends came to 15 bases. Germline CDR1 is MDHEN and CDR2 is SYDVKM. CDR3 size: 15 residues. In nucleotides, the CDR3 is TGTGCCAGCAGGGATCAGGGCGGCTTCCAAGAGACCCAGTACTTC. Protein: CASRDQGGFQETQYF.

The genes are TRBV6-5 and TRBJ2-5; D tentatively reads TRBD1 or TRBD2 (5 bases each). The V gene lost 4 bases and the J gene lost 3 bases, with 18 bases spanning the gap. The CDR3 totals 16 residues. CDR1 is MNHEY and CDR2 is SVGAGI in the germline V gene. The CDR3: CASSSRDARSKETQYF. Here the CDR3 DNA reads TGTGCCAGCAGTTCTCGGGACGCCAGGTCAAAAGAGACCCAGTACTTC.

In regard to this clonotype: The junction departs from germline at one end; a sequencing error may be responsible. This chain joins TRBV6-9 and TRBJ1-4; D gene ambiguous. Germline-derived CDR1 and CDR2 are MNHGY and SVAAGI. The CDR3 contains 15 residues. Written as DNA, the CDR3 is TGTGCCAGCAGTAATACAGTTGCAACTAGTGAAAAACTGTTTTTT. Protein product: CASSNTVATSEKLFF.

In its sample, this clonotype was seen many times. The chain recombines TRBV6-1 with TRBJ1-1, with D possibly matching TRBD1 (6 bases). This CDR3 is built from 13 residues. Per the germline V gene, CDR1 is MNHNS and CDR2 is SASEGT. V lost 7 bases to trimming and J lost 4 bases, with 13 bases between them. As DNA, the CDR3 is TGTGCCAGCATTCAAGGAGGGGGCACTGAAGCTTTCTTT. It encodes CASIQGGGTEAFF.

This clonotype was seen only a few times. The chain combines TRBV7-2 with TRBJ1-6; the D is unclear. CDR1 and CDR2 (germline): SGHTA, FQGNSA. The V and J ends lost 6 bases and 7 bases respectively, with 4 bases between them. The CDR3 length is 11 residues. The CDR3 coding sequence is TGTGCCAGCAGATACAATTCACCCCTCCACTTT. Its translation is CASRYNSPLHF. Filled out from reference TRBV7-2 and TRBJ1-6, the complete variable domain reads GAGVSQSPSNKVTEKGKDVELRCDPISGHTALYWYRQSLGQGLEFLIYFQGNSAPDKSGLPSDRFSAERTGGSVSTLTIQRTQQEDSAVYLCASRYNSPLHFGNGTRLTVT.

Regarding this clonotype: A much larger clone sits a single nucleotide away, making a read error possible. This chain connects TRBV7-3 to TRBJ1-1; a possible D gene is TRBD1 (5 bases). The CDR3 extends over 14 amino acids. V was cut by 3 bases and J by 4 bases, with 12 bases left in between. Per the germline V gene, CDR1 is SGHTA and CDR2 is FQGTGA. CDR3 sequence (DNA): TGTGCCAGCAGCTTCCGGGGCAGATTCACTGAAGCTTTCTTT. Translated: CASSFRGRFTEAFF. Complete variable domain (other parts from reference TRBV7-3 and TRBJ1-1): GAGVSQTPSNKVTEKGKYVELRCDPISGHTALYWYRQSLGQGPEFLIYFQGTGAADDSGLPNDRFFAVRPEGSVSTLKIQRTERGDSAVYLCASSFRGRFTEAFFGQGTRLTVV.

This chain connects TRBV20-1 to TRBJ2-1; 11 bases match TRBD2. The CDR3 extends over 18 amino acids. The J segment lost 7 bases and the V segment lost 4 bases, leaving 18 bases of the junction unmatched. The germline CDR1 and CDR2 sequences are DFQATT and SNEGSKA (reference sequence). The CDR3 sequence is CSANPQGLAATDVNEQFF. The CDR3 DNA follows: TGCAGTGCTAACCCACAGGGACTAGCGGCCACAGACGTAAATGAGCAGTTCTTC.

This clonotype was detected many times. The V gene is TRBV5-1, the J gene TRBJ2-7; 8 nucleotides line up with TRBD2. Losses at the gene ends were 2 bases for V and 2 bases for J; bases not matched to a gene: 3. Germline V gives CDR1 SGHRS, CDR2 YFSETQ. There are 14 residues in the CDR3. The CDR3: CASSFGGGPYEQYV. CDR3 DNA: TGCGCCAGCAGCTTCGGGGGGGGACCCTACGAGCAGTACGTC.

This clonotype came up a few times. The chain carries TRBV7-8 and TRBJ1-5; 12 nucleotides agree with TRBD1. From germline, CDR1 is SGHVS and CDR2 FQNEAQ. The CDR3 loop spans 17 amino acids. The ends lost 5 bases at V and 3 bases at J; junction bases unmatched: 8. CDR3 in amino acids: CASSHDPGQGANQPQHF. The CDR3, as DNA: TGTGCCAGCAGCCACGATCCGGGACAGGGGGCCAATCAGCCCCAGCATTTT.